This TCR beta chain was captured in a study of blood T cell repertoires in COVID-19 (dated by TCRdb to 2020 to 2021). Study-level background: The collaborator samples originated in the United States, Italy and Spain and spanned the acute and convalescent phases of COVID-19. Subjects who had been exposed to COVID-19, were actively infected with it, or had recovered from it provided the deeply sampled blood TCRbeta repertoires that made up the dataset. The repertoires were released in a freely available public database meant as a resource for research on the immune response to SARS-CoV-2. Samples came from the ongoing ImmuneRACE study (first 160 participants) plus 1,254 subjects from 6 global collaborators. A de-identified subject ID, COVID-19 status, age in years and sex were almost always included in the sample metadata. The material from the prospective study consisted of cDNA or gDNA derived from T cells, B-cell-depleted T cells, or PBMCs. Where available, HLA class I and class II types were obtained from metadata supplied by the sample provider rather than from assay-based typing. Results the study describes overall, beyond this receptor: The quantity of clinical and demographic metadata differed by source and by participant and was supplied without curation.

Participants in the prospective study were enrolled through a virtual design, were aged roughly 18 to 90 years, and lived in roughly 24 United States geographic areas. In the prospective study, participants were assigned to cohorts based on the clinical history participants reported in a screening survey and a study questionnaire. Recovered participants in ImmuneRACE Cohort 3 were defined by two consecutive negative NP/OP PCR tests, clearance by a healthcare professional, or resolution of symptoms. In the prospective study, mobile phlebotomists collected whole blood, serum and a nasopharyngeal or oropharyngeal swab from each participant. Additional blood draws and questionnaires over an approximately 2-month period could optionally be provided by prospective study participants. Before DNA extraction, blood samples from the prospective study were shipped at room temperature or frozen. The CDR3 spans 12 residues, from the cysteine through the phenylalanine. The retained sequence is limited to the CDR3, 36 bases, with the frame set at the first base. The germline V gene sets CDR1 to MNHEY and CDR2 to SVGAGI. V was cut back by 6 bases and J by 8 bases, leaving a gap of 13 bases between them.

This clone was picked up one time. Its binding antigen is unknown. The record has no base qualities; no much larger clone is one base away. TCRbeta CDR3 regions were amplified from genomic DNA by means of the immunoSEQ Assay, a bias-controlled multiplex PCR. The paper's processing steps were these. The number of nucleated cells in each sample was estimated by amplification of reference gene primers within the assay. Sequence reads were collapsed and filtered to measure the absolute abundance of every unique TCRbeta CDR3 rearrangement. For each sample, productive Simpson clonality was calculated as the square root of Simpson's diversity index over productive rearrangements. TCRdb limited this immuneACCESS table to in-frame rearrangements with V and J called. A share of clones is missing; checked studies link under half to unresolved V genes, and the rest is unexplained. D and trimming were read from the DNA, whereas the V and J calls and clone size are those reported in that table. For this sample the table gives some 210,000 clones, of which approximately 78% were detected only once. Together, the top ten hold about a tenth of the sample.

Here the chain combines TRBV6-5 and TRBJ1-1; a weak D assignment points to TRBD1 (6 bases agree). Sequenced material: PBMCs or T cells enriched from blood (not recorded which). This receptor was taken from a man aged 35-49 years who had recovered from COVID-19. The CDR3 reads as follows: CASRIIGQEAFF. The DNA sequence is TGTGCCAGCAGGATAATTGGACAGGAAGCTTTCTTT.